This T cell receptor beta chain originates from a study of blood T cell repertoires in COVID-19. The method was immunoSEQ multiplex PCR; TCRdb's version includes in-frame clones alone and lacks a portion of them. The table shows some 38,000 clones, with more than 80% occurring only once. The germline V gene has CDR1 SNHLY and CDR2 FYNNEI. Unmatched junction bases numbered 7, after V lost 5 bases and J lost 6 bases. CDR3 length: 15 residues. This receptor was identified in a man in his sixties with active or convalescent COVID-19. The chain couples TRBV2 to TRBJ1-6; TRBD1 agrees at 7 bases. Sequenced: peripheral blood. CDR3 sequence reads: CASSTDRVGNSPLHF. In DNA form, the CDR3 reads TGTGCCAGCAGTACTGACAGGGTCGGTAATTCACCCCTCCACTTT.